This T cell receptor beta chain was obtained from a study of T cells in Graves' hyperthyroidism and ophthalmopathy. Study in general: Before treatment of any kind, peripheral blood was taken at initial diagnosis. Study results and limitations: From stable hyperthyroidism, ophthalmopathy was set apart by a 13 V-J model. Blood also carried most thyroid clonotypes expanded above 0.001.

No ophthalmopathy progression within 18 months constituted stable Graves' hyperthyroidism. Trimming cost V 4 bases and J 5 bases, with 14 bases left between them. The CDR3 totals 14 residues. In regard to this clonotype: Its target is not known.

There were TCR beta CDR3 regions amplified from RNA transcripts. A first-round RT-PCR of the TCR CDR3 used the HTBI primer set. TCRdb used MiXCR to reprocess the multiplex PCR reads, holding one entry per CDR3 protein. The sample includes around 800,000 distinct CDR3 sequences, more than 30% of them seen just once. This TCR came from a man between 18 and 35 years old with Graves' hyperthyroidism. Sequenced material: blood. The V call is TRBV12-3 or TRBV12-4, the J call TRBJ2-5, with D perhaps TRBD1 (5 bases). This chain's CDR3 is CASSSEQALETQYF. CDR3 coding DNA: TGTGCCAGCAGTTCGGAACAGGCTTTGGAGACCCAGTACTTC.